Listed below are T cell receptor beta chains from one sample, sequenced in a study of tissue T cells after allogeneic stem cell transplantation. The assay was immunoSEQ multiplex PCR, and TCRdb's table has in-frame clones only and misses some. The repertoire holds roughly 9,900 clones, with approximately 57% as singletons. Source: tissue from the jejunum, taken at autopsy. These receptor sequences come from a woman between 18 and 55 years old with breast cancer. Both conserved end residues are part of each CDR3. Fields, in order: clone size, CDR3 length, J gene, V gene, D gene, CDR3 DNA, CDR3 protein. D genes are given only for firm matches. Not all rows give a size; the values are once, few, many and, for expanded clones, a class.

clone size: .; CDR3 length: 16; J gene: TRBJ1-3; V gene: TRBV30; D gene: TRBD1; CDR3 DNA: TGTGCCTGGAGGTATCGGGACAGGGGTTCTGGAAACACCATATATTTT; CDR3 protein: CAWRYRDRGSGNTIYF
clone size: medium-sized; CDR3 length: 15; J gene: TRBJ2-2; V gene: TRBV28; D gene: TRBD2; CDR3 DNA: TGTGCCAGCAGTCTCGCGGGAGTTCCCACCGGGGAGCTGTTTTTT; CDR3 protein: CASSLAGVPTGELFF
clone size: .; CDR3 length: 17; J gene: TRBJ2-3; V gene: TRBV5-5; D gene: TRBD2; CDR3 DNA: TGTGCCAGCAGCTTGGCATTCCTAGCGGGACCGATGAATACGCAGTATTTT; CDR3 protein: CASSLAFLAGPMNTQYF
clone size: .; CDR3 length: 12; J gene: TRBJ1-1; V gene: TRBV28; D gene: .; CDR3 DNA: TGTGCCAGCAGTCCGCCAGCGACTGAAGCTTTCTTT; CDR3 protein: CASSPPATEAFF
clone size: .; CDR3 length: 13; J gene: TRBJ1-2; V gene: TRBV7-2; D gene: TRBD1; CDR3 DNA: TGTGCCAGCAGCTTAGGCAGGGGGCATGGCTACACCTTC; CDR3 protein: CASSLGRGHGYTF
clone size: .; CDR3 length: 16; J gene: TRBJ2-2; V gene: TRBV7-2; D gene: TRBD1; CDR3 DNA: TGTACCAGCAGCTTATCCGGGACAGGGAACACCGGGGAGCTGTTTTTT; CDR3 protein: CTSSLSGTGNTGELFF
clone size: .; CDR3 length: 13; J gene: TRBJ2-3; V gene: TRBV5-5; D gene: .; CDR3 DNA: TGTGCCAGCAGCTTCGCCGGCCCAGATACGCAGTATTTT; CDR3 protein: CASSFAGPDTQYF
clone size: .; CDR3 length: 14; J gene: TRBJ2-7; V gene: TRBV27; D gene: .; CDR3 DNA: TGTGCCAGCAGGACGAGGTGGGGGGCCAACGAGCAGTACTTC; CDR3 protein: CASRTRWGANEQYF
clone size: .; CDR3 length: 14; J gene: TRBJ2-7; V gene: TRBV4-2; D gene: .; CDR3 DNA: TGTGCCAGCAGCCAATTGAGGGGTTTCTACGAGCAGTACTTC; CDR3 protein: CASSQLRGFYEQYF
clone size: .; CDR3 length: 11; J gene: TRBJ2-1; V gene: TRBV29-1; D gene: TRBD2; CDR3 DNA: TGCAGCGTTGCTACTAGCGGGATTCGTCTCTTC; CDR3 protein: CSVATSGIRLF
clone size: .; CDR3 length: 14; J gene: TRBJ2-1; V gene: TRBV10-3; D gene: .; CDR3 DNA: TGTGCCATCAGCTTGGAGGCCACATACAATGAGCAGTTCTTC; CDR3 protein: CAISLEATYNEQFF
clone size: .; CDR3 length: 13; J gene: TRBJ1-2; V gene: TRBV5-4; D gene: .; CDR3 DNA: TGTGCCAATCACAGGGTCGGGAGCTATGGCTACACCTTC; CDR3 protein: CANHRVGSYGYTF
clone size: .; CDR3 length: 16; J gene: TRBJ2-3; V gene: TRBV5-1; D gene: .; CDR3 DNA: TGCGCCAGCAGCTTAGACTCTAGCGTTGCGCCAGATACGCAGTATTTT; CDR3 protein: CASSLDSSVAPDTQYF
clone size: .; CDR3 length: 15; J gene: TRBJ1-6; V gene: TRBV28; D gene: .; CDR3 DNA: TGTGCCAGCAGTGGGGTCCAGGGAAGTTACTCACCCCTCCACTTT; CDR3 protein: CASSGVQGSYSPLHF
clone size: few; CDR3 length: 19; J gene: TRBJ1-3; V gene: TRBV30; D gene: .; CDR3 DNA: TGTGCCTGGAGCATGGGATACGAGAGCAGGAACCCCTCTGGAAACACCATATATTTT; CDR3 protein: CAWSMGYESRNPSGNTIYF
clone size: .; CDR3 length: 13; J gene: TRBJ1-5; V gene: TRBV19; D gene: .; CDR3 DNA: TGTGCCAGTAGTGACCAGGGACAACTGGCCCAGCATTTT; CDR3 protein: CASSDQGQLAQHF
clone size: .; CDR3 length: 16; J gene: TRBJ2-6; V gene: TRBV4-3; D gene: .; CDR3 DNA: TGCGCCAGCAGCCAAGAGGCGGGATCTGGGGCCAACGTCCTGACTTTC; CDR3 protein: CASSQEAGSGANVLTF
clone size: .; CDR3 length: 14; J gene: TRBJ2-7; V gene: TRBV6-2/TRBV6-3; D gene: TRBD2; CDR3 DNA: TGTGCCAGCAGTTACGTAGCGGGGGCCTACGAGCAGTACTTC; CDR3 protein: CASSYVAGAYEQYF
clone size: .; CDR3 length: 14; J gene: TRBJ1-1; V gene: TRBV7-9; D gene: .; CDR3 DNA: TGTGCCAGCAGCTTAGCAGGACTGAACACTGAAGCTTTCTTT; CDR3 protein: CASSLAGLNTEAFF
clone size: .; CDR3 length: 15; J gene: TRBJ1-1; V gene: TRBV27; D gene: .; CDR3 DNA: TGTGCCAGCAGTTATTCTTCAGGGTTGGACACTGAAGCTTTCTTT; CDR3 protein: CASSYSSGLDTEAFF
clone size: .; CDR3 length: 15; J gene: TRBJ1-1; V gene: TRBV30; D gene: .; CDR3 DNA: TGTGCCTGGAGTCGGGTGGGAAGGGAAGGCACTGAAGCTTTCTTT; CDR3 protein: CAWSRVGREGTEAFF
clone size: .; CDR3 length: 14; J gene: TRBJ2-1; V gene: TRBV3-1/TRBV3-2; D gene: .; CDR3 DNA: TGTGCCAGCAGCCAAACAAATAGGGGCGATGAGCAGTTCTTC; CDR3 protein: CASSQTNRGDEQFF
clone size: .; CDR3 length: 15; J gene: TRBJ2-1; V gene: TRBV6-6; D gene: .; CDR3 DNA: TGTGCCAGCAGGGGGCCAGGGAGCTCCTACAATGAGCAGTTCTTC; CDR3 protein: CASRGPGSSYNEQFF
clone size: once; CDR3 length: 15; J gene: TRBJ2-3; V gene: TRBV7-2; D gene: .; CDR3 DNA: TGTGCCAGCAGCCCCCTAGCGCCAGACTCAGATACGCAGTATTTT; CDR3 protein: CASSPLAPDSDTQYF
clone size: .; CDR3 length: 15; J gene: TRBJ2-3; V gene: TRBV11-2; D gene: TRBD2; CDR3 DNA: TGTGCCAGCAGCAAACTAGCGGGAGCTGCAGATACGCAGTATTTT; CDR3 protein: CASSKLAGAADTQYF
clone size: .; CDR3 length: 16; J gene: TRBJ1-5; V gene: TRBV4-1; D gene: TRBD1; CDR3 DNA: TGCGCCAGCAGCCATTTCGACAGGGGTAGCAATCAGCCCCAGCATTTT; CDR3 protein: CASSHFDRGSNQPQHF